This TCR beta chain is drawn from a study of CD8+ T cells in alopecia areata (dated by TCRdb to about 2018). About the full investigation: The treated patients took part in an open-label pilot trial in which moderate-to-severe alopecia areata was treated with oral tofacitinib at 5 to 10 mg twice daily. Patients stayed on tofacitinib for 6 to 18 months and then had 6 months of follow-up off drug so that delayed response and recurrence could be assessed. Disease severity in treated patients was measured with the SALT score, which quantifies the percentage of affected scalp surface area. In both human patients and the C3H/HeJ mouse model, the study applied high-throughput TCRbeta sequencing to look at T cell clonal expansion in alopecia areata. In humans, TCRbeta sequencing was performed on scalp tissue and on sorted CD4+ and CD8+ peripheral blood T cells from healthy controls and from patients with patchy or totalis/universalis alopecia areata. Patients on tofacitinib were biopsied at baseline and after 4 and 24 weeks of treatment, and several of the patients also had a later scalp biopsy. Scalp clonality was compared among normal scalp (n=4), patchy alopecia areata scalp (n=8), and alopecia totalis/universalis scalp (n=8). RNA came from the PAXgene miRNA kit for fixed scalp, the miRNeasy kit for PBMCs, and the RNeasy kit for mouse skin. TCRbeta CDR3 regions were amplified by immunoSEQ multiplex PCR using 35 Vbeta forward and 13 Jbeta reverse primers.

Library preparation employed the immunoSEQ multiplex PCR assay. To provide template for TCR sequencing, every sample had RNA extracted and reverse transcribed into cDNA. First-strand cDNA was synthesized with SuperScript III using a 2:1 mix of oligo-dT and random hexamers. A synthetic immune receptor repertoire was used to measure amplification bias, and any remaining bias was corrected computationally. The original pipeline was this. Raw reads were preprocessed for error removal, and CDR3 was defined according to IMGT conventions as running from the conserved cysteine to phenylalanine. Clonality was computed as 1 minus the Shannon entropy, with the entropy normalized by log2 of the number of productive unique TCRs. Whether scalp clones were CD4 or CD8 was inferred by matching scalp TCRbeta sequences against CD4 and CD8 repertoires sorted from blood. TCRdb obtained this table from immuneACCESS and retained in-frame rearrangements with V and J assigned. These tables miss some clones; where compared with another copy, unresolved V genes account for less than half of the shortfall, and the remainder is unexplained. V and J calls plus clone size are reproduced from that table; the DNA served to infer D and trimming. The sample has 150,000 to 200,000 clones on record, under 80% of them singletons. The leading ten clones occupy 1.3% of the sample.

As to this clone: Its antigen is still unknown. No base quality values were provided; no much bigger clone lies one nucleotide off.

Reading the germline V gene (reference sequence) gives CDR1 GTSNPN and CDR2 SVGIG. The CDR3 runs 13 amino acids, cysteine and phenylalanine included. Of the read, only the CDR3 DNA is kept; its 39 bases are in frame from base 1. Cut back by 3 bases and 7 bases, the V and J ends lie 16 bases apart. The intended sense of this specimen's treatment or condition label: oral pan-JAK inhibitor, 5-10 mg twice daily. From alopecia areata patients, peripheral blood was collected along with lesional scalp punch biopsies. After PBMCs were isolated by density centrifugation and stained for CD3, CD4 and CD8, a FACSAria was used to sort CD4+ and CD8+ T cells. Overall results and qualifications from the work: Compared with normal scalp, lesional scalp, particularly in alopecia totalis/universalis, had higher clonality and more expanded CD8+ clones, which suggests antigenic drive. Because the treated cohort was small and included a single nonresponder, larger studies are needed to assess links between baseline CD8+ expansion and response. Scalp clonality and the number of expanded CD8+ clones among the top 100 scalp clones were significantly decreased by tofacitinib. During tofacitinib treatment, many expanded lesional clones remained in scalp and blood, and this persistence may partly explain relapse after treatment is stopped. Scalp TCR repertoire analysis is complicated because resident alphabeta T cells in normal human skin are also sequenced, whereas mouse skin is dominated by gammadelta T cells. TCR sequences shared between patients were less clear than in mice, possibly partly because of HLA diversity in the patient population.

This TCR derives from a human donor with alopecia areata. The chain is made from TRBV30 and TRBJ2-7; too little of a D gene remains to name it. The specimen comprised CD4+ T cells sorted from blood, sampled between weeks 49 and 50, from a patient treated with tofacitinib. CDR3 region: CAWRPMAVGEQYF. The DNA reads as follows: TGTGCCTGGAGACCTATGGCAGTTGGAGAGCAGTACTTC.